A selection of T cell receptor beta chains follows, all from one sample in a study of T cell clusters in autoimmune cytopenias. TCRdb reprocessed the multiplex PCR reads, with one entry per CDR3 protein and no DNA. In all, the sample yields approximately 11,000 distinct CDR3 sequences. These data also featured in a second study, about T cell repertoires in aging, cancer and after chemotherapy.

The sequencing input was peripheral blood. These TCRs come from a human donor in good health. The CDR3 runs from the conserved cysteine through the conserved F or W. Clone sizes are given selectively: once, few, many, or a class where the clone is expanded.

J	size	V	CDR3
TRBJ2-2	.	TRBV5-6	CASSGGVGGELFF
TRBJ2-7	.	TRBV6-5	CASSYSTGRYEQYF
TRBJ2-2	.	TRBV7-2	CASSLQSGILTGELFF
TRBJ1-5	.	TRBV19	CASSKRTGGDSNQPQHF
TRBJ2-5	.	TRBV5-5	CASSFTSEETQYF
TRBJ1-2	.	TRBV6-5	CASSRFHDYTF
TRBJ2-6	medium-sized	TRBV5-6	CASSSAGGLSGANVLTF
TRBJ1-1	.	TRBV5-6	CASSSHGGERNTEAFF
TRBJ1-2	.	TRBV11-1	CASSTDRARFGVRGYTF
TRBJ2-6	.	TRBV19	CASSRLRIGSGANVLTF
TRBJ2-5	.	TRBV11-2	CASGKGTGFQETQYF
TRBJ2-1	.	TRBV7-2	CASSFREDEQFF
TRBJ2-5	.	TRBV5-1	CASSLTSGRKETQYF
TRBJ1-1	.	TRBV6-5	CASSDSRGGTEAFF
TRBJ1-3	.	TRBV7-2	CASSSRGGGGSGNTIYF
TRBJ1-6	.	TRBV4-3	CASSQDPFSPLHF
TRBJ1-1	.	TRBV5-1	CASSLAVSRGEAFF
TRBJ2-1	.	TRBV6-2/TRBV6-3	CASSYTGGLNEQFF
TRBJ1-1	.	TRBV14	CASSQGENTEAFF
TRBJ1-2	.	TRBV5-1	CASSLDFYGYTF
TRBJ2-6	.	TRBV12-3/TRBV12-4	CASRSHGLAGGLAGGANVLTF
TRBJ2-7	.	TRBV12-3/TRBV12-4	CASSLRGMSYEQYF
TRBJ2-1	.	TRBV6-5	CASSLAGAQNNEQFF
TRBJ2-7	.	TRBV6-6	CASSYSLGTSGRALTSSYEQYF
TRBJ2-1	medium-sized	TRBV29-1	CSVRLGLARSYNEQFF
TRBJ2-1	.	TRBV5-1	CASRGYNEQFF
TRBJ2-5	.	TRBV5-4	CASSPGLAGLYQETQYF
TRBJ1-1	.	TRBV11-1	CASKKTGTNTEAFF
TRBJ1-1	.	TRBV7-6	CASSLGDRGGTEAFF
TRBJ1-5	.	TRBV6-2/TRBV6-3	CASGQNQPQHF
TRBJ1-1	.	TRBV6-5	CASSHLNTEAFF
TRBJ1-1	.	TRBV13	CASSFGGHRNTEAFF
TRBJ1-2	.	TRBV19	CASSIVQTVSTAMGYTF
TRBJ2-7	.	TRBV7-2	CASSLWVGQDYEQYF
TRBJ2-3	.	TRBV6-1	CASSYQRAGDTQYF
TRBJ1-1	.	TRBV6-1	CASRRTGGSREAFF
TRBJ2-7	.	TRBV5-4	CASSRTGVEEQYF
TRBJ2-1	.	TRBV20-1	CSYSQNFYNEQFF
TRBJ2-7	.	TRBV6-2/TRBV6-3	CASTGGNSYEQYF
TRBJ1-1	.	TRBV18	CASSPSGQTQNTEAFF
TRBJ2-1	medium-sized	TRBV19	CASSMGRARYNEQFF
TRBJ2-2	medium-sized	TRBV19	CASRVRGLDTGELFF
TRBJ2-1	medium-sized	TRBV5-1	CASSLTPYNEQFF
TRBJ1-2	.	TRBV20-1	CSARRDRGLEGYTF
TRBJ2-1	.	TRBV7-2	CASSLVLAGGNEQFF